This T cell receptor (beta chain) was recorded in a study of T-cell memory formation after mild COVID-19. Study-level points and caveats: The finding that pre-infection memory included some responding clones suggested that cross-reactive memory joined.

This clonotype has a handful of counts. Its specificity is not known. TCRdb itself ran the 5' RACE reads through MiXCR, one entry per CDR3 protein. The table lists 200,000 to 250,000 distinct CDR3 sequences, around a tenth of them singletons. The source of this sequence is a man aged 18 to 35 who had mild COVID-19 (a few samples of this study predate the infection). Cell type and time point are not known. The sequencing input was PBMCs or a T cell subset sorted from them (not recorded which).

CDR3 in DNA: TGTGCCAGCAGCCCGCAATTCCTTTACGAGCAGTACTTC. Its protein product is CASSPQFLYEQYF. The V and J genes are TRBV3-1 and TRBJ2-7; unclear D gene. Trimming cost V 4 bases and J 4 bases, with 11 bases left between them. Germline lookup yields CDR1 LGHDT and CDR2 YNNKEL (reference sequence). This CDR3 spans 13 amino acids.